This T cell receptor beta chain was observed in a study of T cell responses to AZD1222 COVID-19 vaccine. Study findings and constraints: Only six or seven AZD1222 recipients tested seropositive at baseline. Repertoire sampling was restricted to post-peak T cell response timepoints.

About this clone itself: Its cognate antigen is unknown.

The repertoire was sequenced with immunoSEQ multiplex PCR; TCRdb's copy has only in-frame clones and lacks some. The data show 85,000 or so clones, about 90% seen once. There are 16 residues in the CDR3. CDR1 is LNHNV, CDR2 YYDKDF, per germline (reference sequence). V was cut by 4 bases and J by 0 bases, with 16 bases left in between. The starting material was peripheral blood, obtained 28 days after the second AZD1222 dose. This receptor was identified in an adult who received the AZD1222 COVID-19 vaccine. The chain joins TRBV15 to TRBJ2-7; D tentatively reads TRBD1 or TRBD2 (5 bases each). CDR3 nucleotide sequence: TGTGCCACCAGCATCCAAAAATGGGGGAGCTCCTACGAGCAGTACTTC. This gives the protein CATSIQKWGSSYEQYF.